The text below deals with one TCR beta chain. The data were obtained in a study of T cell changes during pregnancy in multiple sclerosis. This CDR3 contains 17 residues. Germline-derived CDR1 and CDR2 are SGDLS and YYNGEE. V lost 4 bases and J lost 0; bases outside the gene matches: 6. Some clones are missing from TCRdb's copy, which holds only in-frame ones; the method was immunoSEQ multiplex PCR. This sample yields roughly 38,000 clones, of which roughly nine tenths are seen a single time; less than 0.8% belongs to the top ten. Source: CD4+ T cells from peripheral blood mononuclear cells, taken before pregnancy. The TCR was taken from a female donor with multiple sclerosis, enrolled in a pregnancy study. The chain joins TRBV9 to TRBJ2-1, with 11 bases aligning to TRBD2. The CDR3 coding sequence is TGTGCCAGCAGCAGAGGGACTAGCGGACACTCCTACAATGAGCAGTTCTTC. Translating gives CASSRGTSGHSYNEQFF.